This TCR beta chain was sequenced in a study of human thymus T cells. Overall study findings and caveats: Use of V and J genes seemed skewed within the thymic and blood repertoires.

Profiled with immunoSEQ multiplex PCR; TCRdb holds only in-frame clones, not every one. The sample has 55,000 to 85,000 clones, roughly 95% seen once; the top ten hold approximately 0.032%. On this clone: The antigen is not known.

The germline V gene has CDR1 MGHRA and CDR2 YSYEKL. The V and J ends lost 1 base and 2 bases, in that order; junction bases with no gene match: 13. The CDR3 runs to 19 residues. Thymic tissue was derived from resections collected during corrective heart surgery. This chain uses TRBV4-1 with TRBJ2-7; 11 bases fit TRBD2. The sample consisted of thymus tissue. The TCR comes from a girl less than two years old with a congenital heart defect but otherwise immunologically healthy. The CDR3 reads CASSQGPGLAAPPPYEQYF. CDR3 sequence (DNA): TGCGCCAGCAGCCAAGGACCGGGACTAGCGGCGCCGCCTCCCTACGAGCAGTACTTC.